These 5 T cell receptor beta chains came from one sample sequenced in a study of blood T cell repertoires in COVID-19. Libraries were prepared by immunoSEQ multiplex PCR; TCRdb keeps only in-frame clonotypes and omits some of them. The sample yields around 250,000 clones, 89% seen once. Sequencing was performed on peripheral blood. Receptors were obtained from a woman aged 35 to 49 who had recovered from COVID-19.

In DNA form, the CDR3 reads TGTGCCAGCAGTTTGATGCCGGGGTCTGGCTACACCTTC. Protein: CASSLMPGSGYTF. The chain employs TRBV12-3 or TRBV12-4 and TRBJ1-2, with D unclear. V was clipped by 3 bases and J by 7 bases, with 12 bases between them. CDR3 size: 13 residues.

The chain carries TRBV27 and TRBJ2-3; TRBD1 aligns across 10 bases. This CDR3 has 15 residues. Germline CDR1 and CDR2: MNHEY and SMNVEV (reference sequence). J was trimmed by 3 bases and V by 4 bases; bases with no gene match: 4. In nucleotides, the CDR3 is TGTGCCAGCAGTTCGGGACAGGGGACTACAGATACGCAGTATTTT. Protein product: CASSSGQGTTDTQYF.

The rearrangement links TRBV11-3 to TRBJ2-5; D unresolved. Germline loops: CDR1 SGHNT, CDR2 YENEEA. Trimming took off 1 base at V and 0 bases at J, with 6 bases between the two ends. The CDR3 covers 14 residues. In DNA form, the CDR3 reads TGTGCCAGCAGCTTAGCTCTTAACCAAGAGACCCAGTACTTC. This codes for CASSLALNQETQYF.

The V gene is TRBV4-1, the J gene TRBJ1-4; perhaps TRBD1 as D (6 bases). This CDR3 comprises 15 residues. CDR1 and CDR2 from the germline V gene are MGHRA and YSYEKL. The germline V and J ends were trimmed by 1 base and 3 bases, with 9 bases remaining between them. The CDR3 loop reads CASSQVRGANEKLFF. The CDR3 bases are TGCGCCAGCAGCCAAGTCAGGGGTGCTAATGAAAAACTGTTTTTT.

The gene calls are TRBV2 and TRBJ1-5, with TRBD1 matching over 7 bases. V shed 7 bases and J 3 bases; nucleotides not matched to a gene: 12. Germline lookup yields CDR1 SNHLY and CDR2 FYNNEI. The CDR3 loop spans 16 amino acids. The CDR3 protein is CASTPGQLGDNQPQHF. DNA for the CDR3: TGTGCCAGCACTCCGGGACAGCTGGGAGACAATCAGCCCCAGCATTTT.